This T cell receptor beta chain was identified in a study of early T cells in non-severe SARS-CoV-2 infection. Overall study context: Sequencing used unsorted whole-blood bulk RNA, so chains lack pairing.

Notes on this clonotype: Its antigen is as yet unknown.

Unique molecular identifiers were attached to individual cDNA molecules. Each CDR3 protein is one row after TCRdb ran MiXCR on the 5' RACE reads. The sample records some 120,000 distinct CDR3 sequences, under 15% being singletons. V was clipped by 6 bases and J by 1 base; unmatched bases: 5. The CDR3 totals 13 residues. Germline V gene data show CDR1 as SQVTM and CDR2 as ANQGSEA. General study findings and limits: Using VDJdb, the matching emphasized anti-spike CD8 responses while missing private and CD4 specificities.

The gene calls are TRBV29-1 and TRBJ1-1; 7 bases fit TRBD1. The sequencing sample was made of whole blood. This clonotype originated in an adult who was a healthcare worker with PCR-confirmed SARS-CoV-2 infection or an uninfected control (not recorded which). CDR3 loop: CSVEGATNTEAFF. The CDR3 DNA follows: TGCAGCGTGGAGGGGGCGACGAACACTGAAGCTTTCTTT.